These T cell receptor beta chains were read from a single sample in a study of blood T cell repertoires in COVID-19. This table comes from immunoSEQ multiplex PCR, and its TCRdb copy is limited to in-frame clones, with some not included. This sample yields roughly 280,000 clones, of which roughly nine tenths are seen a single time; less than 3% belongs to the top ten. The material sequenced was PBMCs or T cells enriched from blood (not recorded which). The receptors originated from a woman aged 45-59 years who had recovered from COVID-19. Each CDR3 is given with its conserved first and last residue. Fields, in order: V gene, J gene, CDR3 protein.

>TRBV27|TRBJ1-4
CASSAGGSFNEKLFF
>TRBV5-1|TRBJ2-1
CASSLDYSYNEQFF
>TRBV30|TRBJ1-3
CAWSATGTGGNTIYF
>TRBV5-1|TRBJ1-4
CASSPFGTGATNEKLFF
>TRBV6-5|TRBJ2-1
CASSTQGSLYNEQFF
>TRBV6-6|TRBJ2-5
CASSPGIFSSGIETQYF
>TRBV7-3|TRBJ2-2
CASRLSGGQLNTGELFF
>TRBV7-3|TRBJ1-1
CASSLERGSTEAFF
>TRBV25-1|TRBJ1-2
CASSHRGGSYGYTF
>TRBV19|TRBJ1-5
CASSILLGGNQPQHF
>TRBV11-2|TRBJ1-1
CASSRPGQGNTEAFF
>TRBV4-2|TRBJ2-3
CASSQDYTGSTDTQYF
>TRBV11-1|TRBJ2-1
CASSLVVAPRNEQFF
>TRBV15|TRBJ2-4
CATSRDARDSKIAKNIQYF
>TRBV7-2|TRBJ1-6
CASSPQGTNSPLHF
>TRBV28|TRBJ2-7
CASTPQSGRGTYEQYF
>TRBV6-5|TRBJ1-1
CASRAGPGNTEAFF
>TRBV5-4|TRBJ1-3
CASSLSGGPGNTIYF
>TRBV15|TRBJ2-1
CATSTVAGGLSYNEQFF
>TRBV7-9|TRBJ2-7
CASSQGTGDEQYF
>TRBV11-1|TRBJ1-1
CASSLGDRGDGEAFF
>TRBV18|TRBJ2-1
CASSPRTSGRNYNEQFF
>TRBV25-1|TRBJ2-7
CASSDHGRGISYEQYF
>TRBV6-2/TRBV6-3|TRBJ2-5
CASSNGQGQETQYF
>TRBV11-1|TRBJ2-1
CASSTRTSGRSDEQFF
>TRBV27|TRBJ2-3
CASTGLAGGGDTQYF
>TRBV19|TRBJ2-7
CASSINLSYEQYF
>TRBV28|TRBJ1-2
CASSLDRRHGYTF
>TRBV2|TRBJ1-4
CASRAGTIIEKLFF
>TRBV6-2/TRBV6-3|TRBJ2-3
CASSPGGHQGRDTQYF
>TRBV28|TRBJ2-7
CASSGSERAYEQYF
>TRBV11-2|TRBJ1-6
CASSLSDGLGSPLHF
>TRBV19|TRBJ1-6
CASSTDKGNSPLHF
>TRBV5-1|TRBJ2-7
CASRLQGGGDEQYF
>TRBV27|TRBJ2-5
CASSTRQKQETQYF
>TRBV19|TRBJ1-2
CASSKDRGLLGGYTF
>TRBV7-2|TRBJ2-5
CASSGGLAGGRKTQYF
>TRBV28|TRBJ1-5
CASSLRQTHSNQPQHF
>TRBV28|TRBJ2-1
CASSLPGLRTNEQFF
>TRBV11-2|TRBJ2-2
CASRPGTSGRGGELFF
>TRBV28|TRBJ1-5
CASRAGNQPQHF
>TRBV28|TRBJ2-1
CASSSHFRGSSYNEQFF
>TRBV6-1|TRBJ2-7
CASSDRARSYEQYF
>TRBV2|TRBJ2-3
CASTPWTGVDTQYF
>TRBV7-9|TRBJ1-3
CASSLDGFPGNTIYF
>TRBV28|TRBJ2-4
CASEPAGVGGIQYF
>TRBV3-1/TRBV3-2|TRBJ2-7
CASSRTGGPDEQYF
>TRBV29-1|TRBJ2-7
CSVARGGPGVQYF